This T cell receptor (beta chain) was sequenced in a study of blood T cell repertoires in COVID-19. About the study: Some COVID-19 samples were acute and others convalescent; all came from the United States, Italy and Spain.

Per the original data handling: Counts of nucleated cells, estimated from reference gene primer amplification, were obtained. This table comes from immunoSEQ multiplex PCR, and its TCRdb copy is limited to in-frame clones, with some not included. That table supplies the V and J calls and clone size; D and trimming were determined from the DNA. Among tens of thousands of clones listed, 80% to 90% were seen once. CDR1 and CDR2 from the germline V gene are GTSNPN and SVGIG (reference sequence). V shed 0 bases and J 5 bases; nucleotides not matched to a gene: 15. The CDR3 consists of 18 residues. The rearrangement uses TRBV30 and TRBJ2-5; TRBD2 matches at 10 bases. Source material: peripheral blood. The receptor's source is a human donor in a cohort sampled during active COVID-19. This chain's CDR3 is CAWSVGWEVLAGVETQYF. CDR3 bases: TGTGCCTGGAGTGTGGGATGGGAAGTGCTAGCGGGAGTTGAGACCCAGTACTTC.